This T cell receptor beta chain was recorded in a study of blood T cell repertoires in COVID-19. As for the study in general: From the United States, Italy and Spain came samples of acute and convalescent COVID-19. T cells, B-cell-depleted T cells, or PBMCs supplied cDNA or gDNA.

This CDR3 spans 17 amino acids. Germline V gives CDR1 LGHDT, CDR2 YNNKEL (reference sequence). V dropped 4 bases and J dropped 7 bases, with 20 bases sitting between them. This table comes from immunoSEQ multiplex PCR, and its TCRdb copy is limited to in-frame clones, with some not included. Counted here are about 230,000 clones, 65% to 85% occurring once; the ten biggest clones make up about 27%. The specimen sequenced was peripheral blood. The origin of this receptor is a man in his forties with acute or convalescent COVID-19. This sequence joins TRBV3-1 (or the pseudogene TRBV3-2) and TRBJ1-6, with no clear D. CDR3 residues: CASSPELILNPNSPLHF. The CDR3, as DNA: TGTGCCAGCAGCCCAGAACTAATACTTAACCCGAATTCACCCCTCCACTTT.